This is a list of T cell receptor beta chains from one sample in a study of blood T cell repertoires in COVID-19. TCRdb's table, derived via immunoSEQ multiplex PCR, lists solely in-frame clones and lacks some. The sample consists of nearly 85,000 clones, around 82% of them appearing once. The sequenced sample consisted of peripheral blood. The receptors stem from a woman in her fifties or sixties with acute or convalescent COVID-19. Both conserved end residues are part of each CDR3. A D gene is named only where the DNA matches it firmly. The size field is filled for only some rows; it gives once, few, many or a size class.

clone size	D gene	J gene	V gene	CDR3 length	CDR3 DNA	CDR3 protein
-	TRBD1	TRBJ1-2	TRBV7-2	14	TGTGCCAGCAGCTTAGCGGAGACAGGGGGCGGCTACACCTTC	CASSLAETGGGYTF
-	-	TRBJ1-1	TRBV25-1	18	TGTGCCAGCAGTGAATGGGGTAAGGGGGTGAGACAGGACACTGAAGCTTTCTTT	CASSEWGKGVRQDTEAFF
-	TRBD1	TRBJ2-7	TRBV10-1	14	TGCGCCAGCAGTGGGGACAGGTGGACCTACGAGCAGTACTTC	CASSGDRWTYEQYF
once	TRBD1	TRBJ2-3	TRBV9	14	TGTGCCAGCACCCCGGGACAGGGTAAAGATACGCAGTATTTT	CASTPGQGKDTQYF
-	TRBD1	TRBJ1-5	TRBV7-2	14	TGTGCCAGCAGCAGGGACAGGGTCGAGCAGCCCCAGCATTTT	CASSRDRVEQPQHF
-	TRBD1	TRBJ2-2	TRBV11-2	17	TGTGCCAGCAGCCCCCTAGACAGGGGGCATATCACCGGGGAGCTGTTTTTT	CASSPLDRGHITGELFF
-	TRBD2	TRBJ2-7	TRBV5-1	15	TGCGCCAGCAGCTCCGGGACTAGCAAGGCCTACGAGCAGTACTTC	CASSSGTSKAYEQYF
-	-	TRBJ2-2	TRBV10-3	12	TGTGCCATCAGTGAGTTCAGAGGGGAGCTGTTTTTT	CAISEFRGELFF
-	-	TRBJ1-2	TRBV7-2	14	TGTGCCAGCAGCTTACGGGGGGCTGACTATGGCTACACCTTC	CASSLRGADYGYTF
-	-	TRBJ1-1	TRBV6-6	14	TGTGCCAGCAGTTACTCGATTGGTGTTTCCGGAGCTTTCTTT	CASSYSIGVSGAFF
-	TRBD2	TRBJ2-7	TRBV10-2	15	TGCGCCAGCAGGTTGGGACTAGCGGGAGGCTACGAGCAGTACTTC	CASRLGLAGGYEQYF
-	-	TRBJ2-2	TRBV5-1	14	TGCGCCAGCAGCTTGGATCCCAGCACCGGGGAGCTGTTTTTT	CASSLDPSTGELFF
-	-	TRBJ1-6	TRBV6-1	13	TGTGCCAGCAGTGAAGCCCGGGGTTCACCCCTCCACTTT	CASSEARGSPLHF
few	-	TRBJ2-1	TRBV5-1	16	TGCGCCAGCAGCTTGCTCCCGGACTTCGGCGAGAATGAGCAGTTCTTC	CASSLLPDFGENEQFF
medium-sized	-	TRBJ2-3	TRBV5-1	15	TGCGCCAGCAGCTTGGAATCGGTGATAGAAGATACGCAGTATTTT	CASSLESVIEDTQYF